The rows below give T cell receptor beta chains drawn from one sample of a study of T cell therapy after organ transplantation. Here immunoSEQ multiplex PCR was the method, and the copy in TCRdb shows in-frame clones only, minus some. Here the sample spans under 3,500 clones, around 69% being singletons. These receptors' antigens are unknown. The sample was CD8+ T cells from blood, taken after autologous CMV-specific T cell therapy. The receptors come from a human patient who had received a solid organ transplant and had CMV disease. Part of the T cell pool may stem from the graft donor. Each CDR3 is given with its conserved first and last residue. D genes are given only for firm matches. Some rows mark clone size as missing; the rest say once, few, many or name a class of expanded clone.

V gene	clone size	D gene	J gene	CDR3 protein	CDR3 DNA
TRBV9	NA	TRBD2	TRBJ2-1	CASSPGASGRAGGNEQFF	TGTGCCAGCAGCCCCGGGGCTAGCGGGAGGGCCGGGGGGAATGAGCAGTTCTTC
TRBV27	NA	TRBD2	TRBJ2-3	CASSDGAAGGTDTQYF	TGTGCCAGCAGTGATGGGGCAGCGGGAGGCACAGATACGCAGTATTTT
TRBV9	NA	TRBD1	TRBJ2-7	CASSVDTGDGYEQYF	TGTGCCAGCAGCGTAGATACAGGGGATGGCTACGAGCAGTACTTC
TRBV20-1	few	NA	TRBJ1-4	CSAGWNEKLFF	TGCAGTGCTGGGTGGAATGAAAAACTGTTTTTT
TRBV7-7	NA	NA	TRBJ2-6	CASSYRRPQSRANVLTF	TGTGCCAGCAGCTATCGTAGGCCACAAAGTCGGGCCAACGTCCTGACTTTC
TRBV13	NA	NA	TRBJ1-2	CASSLERGAEYGYTF	TGTGCCAGCAGCTTAGAGAGGGGCGCGGAGTATGGCTACACCTTC
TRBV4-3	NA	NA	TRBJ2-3	CASSQDNQGTTDTQYF	TGCGCCAGCAGCCAAGATAATCAGGGGACCACAGATACGCAGTATTTT
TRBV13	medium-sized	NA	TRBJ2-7	CASSPDRNSYEQYF	TGTGCCAGCAGCCCAGACAGGAACTCCTACGAGCAGTACTTC
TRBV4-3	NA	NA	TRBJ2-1	CASSQDFLYNEQFF	TGCGCCAGCAGCCAAGATTTCCTTTACAATGAGCAGTTCTTC
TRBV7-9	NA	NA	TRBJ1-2	CASSLTDEGFYGYTF	TGTGCCAGCAGCTTAACCGACGAGGGGTTCTATGGCTACACCTTC
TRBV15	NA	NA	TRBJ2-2	CATSRLGNTGELFF	TGTGCCACCAGCAGACTAGGCAACACCGGGGAGCTGTTTTTT
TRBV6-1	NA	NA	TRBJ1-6	CASEGGFNSPLHF	TGTGCCAGCGAGGGGGGTTTTAATTCACCCCTCCACTTT
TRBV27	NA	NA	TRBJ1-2	CASSFPGGSGYTF	TGTGCCAGCAGTTTCCCTGGAGGGTCTGGCTACACCTTC
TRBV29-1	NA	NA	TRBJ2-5	CSVEEWGETQYF	TGCAGCGTTGAAGAGTGGGGGGAGACCCAGTACTTC
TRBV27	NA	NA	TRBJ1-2	CASSLLGGDGYTF	TGTGCCAGCAGTTTATTGGGGGGCGATGGCTACACCTTC
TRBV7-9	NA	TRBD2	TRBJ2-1	CASSLGAGVEQFF	TGTGCCAGCAGCTTAGGAGCGGGAGTTGAGCAGTTCTTC
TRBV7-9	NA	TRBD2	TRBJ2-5	CASSSTGTIQETQYF	TGTGCCAGCAGCAGCACCGGGACTATACAAGAGACCCAGTACTTC
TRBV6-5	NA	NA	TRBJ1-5	CASSYFSNQPQHF	TGTGCCAGCAGTTACTTCAGCAATCAGCCCCAGCATTTT
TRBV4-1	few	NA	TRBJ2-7	CASSPSDGYEQYF	TGCGCCAGCAGCCCATCCGACGGATACGAGCAGTACTTC
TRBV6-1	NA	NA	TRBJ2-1	CASRGDNRNEQFF	TGTGCCAGCAGAGGGGACAACCGAAATGAGCAGTTCTTC
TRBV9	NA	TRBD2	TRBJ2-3	CASSEGTSSTDTQYF	TGTGCCAGCAGCGAGGGGACTAGTTCGACAGATACGCAGTATTTT
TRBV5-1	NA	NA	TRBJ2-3	CASSFGTDRTDTQYF	TGCGCCAGCAGCTTCGGGACTGATCGCACAGATACGCAGTATTTT
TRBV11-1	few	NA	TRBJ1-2	CASSLYYGYTF	TGTGCCAGCAGCTTATACTATGGCTACACCTTC
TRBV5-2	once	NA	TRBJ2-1	CASSSSRGSGNYNEQFF	TGTGCCAGCAGCTCCTCCCGGGGGAGCGGGAACTACAATGAGCAGTTCTTC
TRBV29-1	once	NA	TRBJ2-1	CSVERRIGNEQFF	TGCAGCGTGGAGCGGAGGATAGGGAATGAGCAGTTCTTC
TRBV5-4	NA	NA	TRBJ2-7	CASSPKEDSYEQYF	TGCGCCAGCAGCCCGAAAGAGGACAGCTACGAGCAGTACTTC
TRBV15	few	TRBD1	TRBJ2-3	CATSGGAGPDTQYF	TGTGCCACTTCAGGGGGCGCAGGGCCAGATACGCAGTATTTT
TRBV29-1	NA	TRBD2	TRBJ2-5	CSSWETRGRPGTSGSPRETQYF	TGCAGCTCCTGGGAAACGAGGGGCAGGCCGGGGACTAGCGGGAGCCCAAGGGAGACCCAGTACTTC
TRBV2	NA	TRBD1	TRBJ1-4	CASSDAVQGLGEKLFF	TGTGCCAGCAGTGACGCGGTACAGGGGCTGGGGGAAAAACTGTTTTTT
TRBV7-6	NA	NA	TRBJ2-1	CASSLTGGRNPNNEQFF	TGTGCCAGCAGCTTAACAGGAGGGCGCAACCCTAACAATGAGCAGTTCTTC
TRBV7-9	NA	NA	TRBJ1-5	CASSLYPPEQPQHF	TGTGCCAGCAGCTTATACCCCCCGGAGCAGCCCCAGCATTTT
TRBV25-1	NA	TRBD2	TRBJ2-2	CASSELLAGVNTGELFF	TGTGCCAGCAGTGAGTTACTAGCGGGTGTGAACACCGGGGAGCTGTTTTTT
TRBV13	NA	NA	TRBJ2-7	CASSFGRQGSYEQYF	TGTGCCAGCAGCTTTGGCCGCCAGGGTTCCTACGAGCAGTACTTC
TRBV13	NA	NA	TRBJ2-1	CASSLDYNNEQFF	TGTGCCAGCAGCCTCGACTACAACAATGAGCAGTTCTTC
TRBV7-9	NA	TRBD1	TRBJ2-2	CASSPDRGPGELFF	TGTGCCAGCAGCCCGGACAGGGGACCCGGGGAGCTGTTTTTT
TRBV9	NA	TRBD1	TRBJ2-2	CASSPGQGNTGELFF	TGTGCCAGCAGTCCGGGACAGGGGAACACCGGGGAGCTGTTTTTT
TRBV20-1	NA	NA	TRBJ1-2	CSASPLGDYTF	TGCAGTGCTAGCCCCCTCGGGGACTACACCTTC
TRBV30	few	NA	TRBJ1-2	CAWEFAGSRGYTF	TGTGCCTGGGAGTTCGCAGGGAGTCGGGGCTACACCTTC
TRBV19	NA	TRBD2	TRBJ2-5	CASSPTGTSGAETQYF	TGTGCCAGTAGCCCCACCGGGACTAGCGGGGCGGAGACCCAGTACTTC
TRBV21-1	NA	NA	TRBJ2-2	CASSKGAGELFF	TGTGCCAGCAGCAAAGGAGCCGGGGAGCTGTTTTTT
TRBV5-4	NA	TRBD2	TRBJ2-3	CASNLGTSGRLPTQYF	TGTGCCAGCAACCTGGGGACTAGCGGGAGATTACCTACGCAGTATTTT
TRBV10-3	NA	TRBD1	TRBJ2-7	CAISESMGQVTYEQYF	TGTGCCATCAGTGAGTCGATGGGACAGGTGACCTACGAGCAGTACTTC
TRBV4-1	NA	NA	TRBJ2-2	CASSQGSGSGGLGELFF	TGCGCCAGCAGCCAAGGAAGCGGTTCGGGGGGCCTCGGGGAGCTGTTTTTT
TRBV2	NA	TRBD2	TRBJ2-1	CASSGGYPRLAGPYNEQFF	TGTGCCAGCAGTGGGGGGTACCCTCGACTAGCGGGACCCTACAATGAGCAGTTCTTC
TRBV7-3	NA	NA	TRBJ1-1	CASSSLIPDTEAFF	TGTGCTAGCAGCTCCTTGATCCCGGACACTGAAGCTTTCTTT
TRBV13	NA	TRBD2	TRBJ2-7	CASSRTSGMSEQYF	TGTGCCAGCAGCAGGACTAGCGGGATGAGCGAGCAGTACTTC
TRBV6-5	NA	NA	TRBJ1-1	CASSPGSANTEAFF	TGTGCCAGCAGCCCCGGTAGTGCTAACACTGAAGCTTTCTTT
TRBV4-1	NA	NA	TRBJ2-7	CASSQADEQYF	TGCGCCAGCAGCCAAGCAGACGAGCAGTACTTC
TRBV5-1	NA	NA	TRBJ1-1	CASSIGTPGDTEAFF	TGCGCCAGCAGCATCGGGACGCCGGGGGACACTGAAGCTTTCTTT
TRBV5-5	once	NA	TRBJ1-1	CASSFAWIPEAFF	TGTGCCAGCAGCTTCGCGTGGATACCTGAAGCTTTCTTT